This T cell receptor beta chain is drawn from a study of shared clonotypes between healthy human individuals. Comment on this clone: Its specificity is not known.

It was 150 to 200 ng DNA, 28,000 or so T cell genomes, that sorted-subset replicate PCRs used. Using immunoSEQ multiplex PCR, the repertoire was profiled, and TCRdb retains in-frame clones only, with some absent. The sample gives 550,000 to 750,000 clones, 95% of which show up once; 0.085% to 0.11% is in the top ten. The germline V gene has CDR1 SGDLS and CDR2 YYNGEE. The CDR3 totals 13 residues. V lost 4 bases and J 7 bases, leaving 14 bases between the germline ends. Naive CD8 cells lacked CD45RO, underwent positive selection for CCR7 and left out terminally differentiated effector memory CD45RA+ cells. General observations from the study: Sequencing of the sorted subsets was shown by rarefaction to be incomplete despite large depth.

This chain joins TRBV9 and TRBJ1-2; D is unresolved. The sequencing input was naive CD8+ T cells sorted from blood. The sequence was collected from a woman aged 30 to 39 in good health. The CDR3, as DNA: TGTGCCAGCAGCCCCGATGGAGGGTCTGGCTACACCTTC. Its translation: CASSPDGGSGYTF.